A single T cell receptor beta chain is shown here with its context. Its matching antigen is unknown. The record originates from a study of T cells after yellow fever vaccination. Study-level results: Detected again after the booster were most primary-vaccination clones, at approximately 96% CD4 and 88% CD8. The secondary response was weaker but peaked faster, day 5 versus 15. Bulk-population clonotypes that are abundant could appear as contaminants in FACS-sorted repertoires.

Production of TCR cDNA was by 5'RACE template switching, which also added a universal primer site and UMIs. TCRdb ran MiXCR on the 5' RACE reads and lists one entry per CDR3 protein. The profile shows hundreds of thousands of distinct CDR3 sequences, around a sixth of them singletons. Trimming pared 0 bases from V and 9 bases from J, leaving 14 bases between. The CDR3 totals 13 residues. From germline, CDR1 is SQVTM and CDR2 ANQGSEA. The sample in question was PBMCs, obtained before the yellow fever booster vaccination. The source of this sequence is a man between 18 and 29 years old who received the YFV17D yellow fever vaccine. The rearrangement links TRBV29-1 to TRBJ2-5; no reliable D call. The CDR3 here is CSVEDGAKRPQYF. CDR3 nucleotides: TGCAGCGTTGAAGACGGCGCTAAGAGACCCCAGTACTTC.